This passage covers 6 T cell receptor beta chains from one sample sequenced in a study of human T cells and chemical hapten exposure. Unfractionated whole blood served as the source for total RNA extraction. Library construction involved attaching unique molecular identifiers to individual cDNA molecules, which allowed quantitative, reproducible TCR counting. From the reads, TCRdb called clonotypes with MiXCR, one entry per CDR3 protein. Of about 120,000 distinct CDR3 sequences listed, around 9% were seen once; the top ten hold around 1.4%. Sequenced: whole blood. All receptors derive from a human donor in good health. Some clones in this sample may be carry-over from other donors' samples.

In this sample, this clonotype turned up many times. The chain has TRBV7-9 and TRBJ1-6; no firm D call. The germline gives CDR1 SEHNR, CDR2 FQNEAQ (reference sequence). Trimming left V 1 base short and J 8 bases short, with 9 bases between. There are 14 residues in the CDR3. The CDR3 is CASSLGAWDSPLHF. For the CDR3, the DNA is TGTGCCAGCAGCTTAGGGGCCTGGGATTCACCCCTCCACTTT.

This clonotype was observed a handful of times. This chain connects TRBV13 to TRBJ2-5; D gene unclear. Trimming took off 0 bases at V and 5 bases at J, with 10 bases between the two ends. Germline assignment: CDR1 PRHDT and CDR2 FYEKMQ (reference sequence). The CDR3 consists of 14 residues. This CDR3 is CASSLGGDHETQYF. The CDR3 coding sequence is TGTGCCAGCAGCTTAGGTGGGGATCACGAGACCCAGTACTTC.

There are a few counts of this clonotype. The genes are TRBV7-9 and TRBJ2-7, with 12 bases fitting TRBD2. The CDR3 totals 15 residues. Germline trimming cut 5 bases from V and 5 bases from J; bases unmatched to any gene: 7. The germline V gene encodes CDR1 SEHNR and CDR2 FQNEAQ (reference sequence). The CDR3 region has the DNA TGTGCCAGCAGCCCCGGACTAGCGGGAACCAACGAGCAGTACTTC. Protein: CASSPGLAGTNEQYF.

The J gene is TRBJ1-4, the V gene TRBV18; D is unclear. V lost 2 bases and J 8 bases, leaving 12 bases between the germline ends. Per the germline V gene, CDR1 is KGHSH and CDR2 is LQKENI. There are 14 residues in the CDR3. The CDR3 spells CASSPIGPDEKLFF. The CDR3 region has the DNA TGTGCCAGCTCACCAATCGGGCCGGACGAAAAACTGTTTTTT.

This clonotype was observed at least ten times. V is TRBV20-1 and J is TRBJ2-3, with 10 bases matching TRBD2. Germline V gene data show CDR1 as DFQATT and CDR2 as SNEGSKA (reference sequence). Losses at the gene ends were 2 bases for V and 1 base for J; bases not matched to a gene: 6. This CDR3 comprises 16 residues. The DNA of the CDR3 is TGCAGTGCTAGACTAGCGGGAGTATGGGGCACAGATACGCAGTATTTT. It encodes CSARLAGVWGTDTQYF.

The rearrangement uses TRBV7-9 and TRBJ2-7; TRBD2 aligns across 7 bases. The germline V gene has CDR1 SEHNR and CDR2 FQNEAQ (reference sequence). The CDR3 extends over 15 amino acids. The V gene end was trimmed by 6 bases and the J gene end by 1 base; junction bases not matched to a gene: 9. CDR3 coding DNA: TGTGCCAGCAGTACTAAGAGGGAGGGGTCCTACGAGCAGTACTTC. Translation: CASSTKREGSYEQYF.